The 7 T cell receptor beta chains given below trace back to one sample, sequenced in a study of early T cells in non-severe SARS-CoV-2 infection. TCRdb independently ran MiXCR on the 5' RACE reads; one entry per CDR3 protein. The table has over 95,000 distinct CDR3 sequences, approximately 16% seen once. The source material was whole blood. The receptors come from an adult who was a healthcare worker with PCR-confirmed SARS-CoV-2 infection or an uninfected control (not recorded which).

The chain joins TRBV6-5 to TRBJ2-5, with a possible D match to TRBD1 (6 bases). The V end was cut by 2 bases, the J end by 2 bases, with 15 bases between. CDR1 MNHEY and CDR2 SVGAGI come from the germline V gene. The length of the CDR3 is 16 residues. The CDR3 is CASSYLSSRGQETQYF. In nucleotides, the CDR3 is TGTGCCAGCAGTTACCTATCAAGCAGGGGTCAAGAGACCCAGTACTTC.

Regarding this clonotype: The junction departs from germline at one end; a sequencing error may be responsible. CDR3: CGVVGQGSYNEQFF. In nucleotides, the CDR3 is TGCGGCGTTGTCGGACAGGGCTCCTACAATGAGCAGTTCTTC. The chain joins TRBV29-1 to TRBJ2-1; 8 nucleotides agree with TRBD1. CDR3 length: 14 residues. Germline loops: CDR1 SQVTM, CDR2 ANQGSEA.

The V and J genes are TRBV11-2 and TRBJ2-1; maybe TRBD2 (7 bases). Per germline, CDR1 SGHAT and CDR2 FQNNGV. The CDR3 sequence is 16 residues long. V was clipped by 1 base and J by 5 bases, with 15 bases between them. CDR3 DNA: TGTGCCAGCAGCTTAGTAGGGGGGGGCGATCACAATGAGCAGTTCTTC. As protein: CASSLVGGGDHNEQFF.

This clonotype occurred a few times. This chain connects TRBV12-5 to TRBJ1-1; possibly TRBD1 for D (5 bases). Germline-derived CDR1 and CDR2 are LGHNT and FRNRAP. CDR3 size: 13 residues. The ends were cut back, 6 bases at V and 5 bases at J, with 13 bases in the middle. In DNA, the CDR3 is TGTGCTAGTGGCCCCGGTGGGGGGACTGAAGCTTTCTTT. This sequence encodes CASGPGGGTEAFF.

The chain links TRBV5-6 to TRBJ2-5; 7 bases are a match to TRBD2. Germline CDR1 reads SGHDT; CDR2 reads YYEEEE. V shed 3 bases, J shed 4 bases, and the junction held 6 bases outside the gene matches. The length of the CDR3 is 14 residues. This chain's CDR3 is CASSSAPGGETQYF. CDR3 nucleotide sequence: TGTGCCAGCAGCTCCGCGCCGGGGGGAGAGACCCAGTACTTC.

Notes on this clonotype: One end of the junction does not line up with germline, which may come from a read error. The rearrangement links TRBV12-3 or TRBV12-4 to TRBJ2-1, with 10 bases lining up with TRBD1. CDR3 length: 17 residues. The CDR3 sequence: CASSSLGQGFRYNEQSF. As DNA, the CDR3 is TGTGCCAGCAGTTCCCTGGGACAGGGGTTTCGATACAATGAGCAGTCCTTC.

This clonotype was counted between two and nine times. The chain recombines TRBV29-1 with TRBJ2-2, with 9 nucleotides matching TRBD1. J gave up 4 bases and V 5 bases, and 5 bases lay outside the gene matches. The CDR3 loop spans 14 amino acids. Germline-derived CDR1 and CDR2 are SQVTM and ANQGSEA. The CDR3 is CSVSQGAGTGELFF. The CDR3 DNA follows: TGCAGCGTTTCACAGGGGGCCGGCACCGGGGAGCTGTTTTTT.